This TCR beta chain was obtained from a study of OX40 agonist ivuxolimab in advanced cancers. Study at large: At doses from 0.01 to 10 mg/kg, patients were given intravenous ivuxolimab every 2 weeks.

The assay was immunoSEQ multiplex PCR, and TCRdb's table has in-frame clones only and misses some. The repertoire consists of approximately 84,000 clones, with approximately 89% occurring once and the leading ten covering approximately 0.2%. The material sequenced was CD4+ or CD8+ T cells sorted from blood, taken in a trial of the OX40 agonist ivuxolimab. The receptor's source is an adult with an advanced solid tumor such as melanoma, head and neck, liver or kidney cancer.

CDR3 nucleotide sequence: TGTGCCAGTAGTATAACGGGACAAGACCTTCTCGAGCAGTACTTC. It yields the protein CASSITGQDLLEQYF. The V call is TRBV19, the J call TRBJ2-7; tentative D call: TRBD1 (6 bases). The V end lost 2 bases, the J end lost 6 bases, and 17 bases lay between the germline ends. This CDR3 has 15 amino acids. Germline V gene sequence: CDR1 LNHDA, CDR2 SQIVND (reference sequence).